This T cell receptor (beta chain) was recorded in a study of blood T cell repertoires in COVID-19 (dated by TCRdb to about 2020). Notes on the research overall: The collaborator samples originated in the United States, Italy and Spain and spanned the acute and convalescent phases of COVID-19. The samples were drawn from two sources: the first 160 participants of the ongoing ImmuneRACE study, and 1,000 to 1,500 subjects contributed by 6 global collaborators. HLA class I and class II types, where available, came from metadata supplied by the sample provider rather than from assay-based typing. Nearly every sample came with metadata listing a de-identified subject ID, COVID-19 status, age in years and sex. The prospective study material was composed of cDNA or gDNA derived from T cells, B-cell-depleted T cells, or PBMCs. Deeply sampled blood TCRbeta repertoires from subjects exposed to, actively infected with, or recovered from COVID-19 were included in the dataset. The repertoires were released in a freely available public database meant as a resource for research on the immune response to SARS-CoV-2.

The collaborating institutions used their own protocols to collect whole blood in K2EDTA tubes. For TCRbeta analysis, collaborators shipped samples as frozen whole blood, isolated PBMCs, or DNA extracted from either of those sample types. TCRbeta CDR3 regions were amplified from genomic DNA using the immunoSEQ Assay, a bias-controlled multiplex PCR. Under the source paper's analysis protocol: Within the assay, amplification of reference gene primers was used to estimate how many nucleated cells each sample contained. To quantify the absolute abundance of each unique TCRbeta CDR3 rearrangement, sequence reads were collapsed and filtered. For each sample, productive Simpson clonality was calculated as the square root of Simpson's diversity index over productive rearrangements. TCRdb provides this immuneACCESS table in a form limited to in-frame rearrangements. Some clones are lacking; in checked studies, under half of them reflect an unresolved V gene, and why the rest are absent is not known. The V and J calls and clone size were taken over from that table, and D and trimming were inferred from the DNA. The table for this sample lists 650,000 to 800,000 clones; approximately 90% of them were counted only once. Of the sample, roughly 0.25% is held by the ten largest clones.

General conclusions and limits of the study: The quantity of clinical and demographic metadata differed by source and by participant and was supplied without curation.

On this clone itself: There is no known antigen for this receptor. Base-call qualities are not available, and no considerably larger clone is one nucleotide away. Within the sample, other DNA sequences also encode this same CDR3.

The V and J ends are trimmed by 1 base and 0 bases, leaving 7 bases between them. The CDR3, from cysteine to phenylalanine, totals 14 residues. Just CDR3 DNA is preserved here, 42 bases in frame from base 1. CDR1 and CDR2, per the germline V gene (reference sequence), are LNHDA and SQIVND. Recombination connected TRBV19 to TRBJ2-7, with no confident D gene call. The sequenced material came from peripheral blood. The source is a woman between 18 and 29 years old with acute or convalescent COVID-19. The DNA sequence is given as TGTGCCAGTAGTATAGGCGGTAGCTCCTACGAGCAGTACTTC. Translated, it reads CASSIGGSSYEQYF.